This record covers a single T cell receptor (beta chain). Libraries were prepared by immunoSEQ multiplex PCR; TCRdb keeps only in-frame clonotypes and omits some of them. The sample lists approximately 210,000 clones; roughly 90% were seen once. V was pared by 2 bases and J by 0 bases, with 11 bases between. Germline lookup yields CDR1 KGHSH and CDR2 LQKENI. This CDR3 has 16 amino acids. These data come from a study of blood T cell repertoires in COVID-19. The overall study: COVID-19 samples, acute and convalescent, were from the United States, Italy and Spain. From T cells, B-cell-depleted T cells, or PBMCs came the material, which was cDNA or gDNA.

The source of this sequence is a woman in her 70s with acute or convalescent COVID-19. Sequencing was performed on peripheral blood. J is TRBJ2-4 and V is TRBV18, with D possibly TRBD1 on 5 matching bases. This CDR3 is CASSPMTARAKNIQYF. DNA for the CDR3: TGTGCCAGCTCACCAATGACAGCCCGAGCCAAAAACATTCAGTACTTC.